This entry features one TCR beta chain sequence. Germline CDR1 reads LGHDT; CDR2 reads YNNKEL (reference sequence). The CDR3 runs 13 residues. The data derive from a study of blood T cells in healthy people across ages. PCR was performed a second time for about 6 to 12 cycles using a sample-barcoded 5' primer and a J-beta primer mix. TCRdb fed the 5' RACE reads into MiXCR, producing one record per CDR3 protein. The table lists some 1.4 million distinct CDR3 sequences, 40% to 50% of them singletons. This rearrangement joins TRBV3-1 to TRBJ2-7; D remains ambiguous. The end of the DNA aligns better with TRBJ2-5, so the J call may be wrong. The sample taken for sequencing was blood. The sequence was collected from a woman aged 18-30 years in good health. The CDR3 sequence: CASSQESRQTQYF. CDR3 sequence (DNA): TGTGCCAGCAGCCAAGAATCCCGGCAGACCCAGTACTTC.